This TCR beta chain comes out of a study of Graves' ophthalmopathy and Graves' hyperthyroidism. Points from the study as a whole: Distinction of ophthalmopathy from stable hyperthyroidism by a 13-signature model reached 87.88% sensitivity and about 80% specificity. Ophthalmopathy progression cases were predicted by the model with 70.59% sensitivity and roughly 72% specificity.

Scientists amplified the TCR beta CDR3 regions from RNA transcripts. RT-PCR with HTBI primers came first, then second-round multiplex PCR. TCRdb processed the multiplex PCR reads anew with MiXCR; each CDR3 protein has one entry. The sample has under 60,000 distinct CDR3 sequences, approximately 52% seen once. Turning to this clonotype: The antigen is unknown.

The CDR3 consists of 12 residues. CDR1 is SQVTM and CDR2 is ANQGSEA in the germline V gene. V was shortened by 6 bases and J by 6 bases, with 12 bases between the two germline ends. Those donors who had ophthalmopathy presented with moderate-to-severe activity, a CAS of ≥3, a NOSPECS of ≥4 and a duration under 3 months. The PBMCs originated from around 10 ml of fresh peripheral blood. The sequence came from an adult woman with Graves' ophthalmopathy. Sequencing input: peripheral blood. The V call is TRBV29-1, the J call TRBJ1-3; D perhaps matches TRBD1 (5 bases). In DNA form, the CDR3 reads TGCAGCGTCATCGGGACGGCAAACACCATATATTTT. Encoded protein: CSVIGTANTIYF. The full variable domain, rest sourced from reference TRBV29-1 and TRBJ1-3, is SAVISQKPSRDICQRGTSLTIQCQVDSQVTMMFWYRQQPGQSLTLIATANQGSEATYESGFVIDKFPISRPNLTFSTLTVSNMSPEDSSIYLCSVIGTANTIYFGEGSWLTVV.